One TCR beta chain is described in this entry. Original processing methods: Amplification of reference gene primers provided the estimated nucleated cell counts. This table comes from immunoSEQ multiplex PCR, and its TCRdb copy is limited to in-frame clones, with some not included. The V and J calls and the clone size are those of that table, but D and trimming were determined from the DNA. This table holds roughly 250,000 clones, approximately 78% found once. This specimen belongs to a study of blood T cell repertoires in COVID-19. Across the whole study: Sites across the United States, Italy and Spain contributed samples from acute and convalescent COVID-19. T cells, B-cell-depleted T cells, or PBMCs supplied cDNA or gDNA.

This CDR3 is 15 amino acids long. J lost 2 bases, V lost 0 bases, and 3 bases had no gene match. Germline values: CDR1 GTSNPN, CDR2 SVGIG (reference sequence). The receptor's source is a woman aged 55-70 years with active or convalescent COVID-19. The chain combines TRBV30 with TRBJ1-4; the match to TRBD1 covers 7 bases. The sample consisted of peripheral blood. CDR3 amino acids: CAWSVLDRTNEKLFF. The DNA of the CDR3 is TGTGCCTGGAGTGTTTTGGACAGGACTAATGAAAAACTGTTTTTT.